The sequence of this TCR beta chain was determined in a study of breast tumors, draining lymph nodes, adjacent tissues (dated by TCRdb to 2016 to 2017). Turning to the overall study: Breast cancer patients provided tumor, adjacent nontumor tissue and axillary lymph nodes, and the study compared the TCR beta repertoires across these three sources. In human breast cancer, the study set out to evaluate how tumor, surrounding tissue and draining lymph node repertoires relate to one another and whether T cells may move between these sites.

V gives up 8 bases and J gives up 3 bases, and the segment between their germline ends measures 28 bases. The CDR3 has 19 amino acids, counting the end cysteine and phenylalanine. Here the CDR3 DNA is all that survives: 57 bases in frame from base 1. This clonotype has a count of ten or more. Its antigen is unknown. No qualities accompany the bases; no much larger clone lies one base away. Beyond this particular receptor, the publication reports: Tumor and nontumor tissue repertoires were significantly more similar in luminal-like than in basal-like breast cancer. The conclusion that tumor T cells originate in lymph nodes was presented as consistent with a hypothesis rather than as directly demonstrated. The data were judged consistent with most tumor T cells deriving from the lymph node and then expanding within tumor tissue. T-cell repertoire diversity in tumors was found to be lower than in lymph nodes but higher than in nontumor tissue, and preferential V and J gene usage was observed.

The axillary draining lymph nodes of breast cancer patients were the source of the lymph node samples. The data were produced on an Illumina HiSeq 2000. Multiplex PCR amplification was used to generate the TCR beta chain libraries. The amplified TCR beta chain products were analyzed by high-throughput sequencing. The raw public data were reprocessed by TCRdb itself: fastp quality trimming at Q25, MiXCR clonotype calling, in-frame beta chains only. One record per CDR3 amino acid sequence lists the most common genes and DNA. Present in this sample are 150,000 to 200,000 distinct CDR3 sequences, roughly 30% of which were seen just once. The ten largest clonotypes hold 4% to 5.5% of the sample.

The TCR comes from a female donor with breast cancer. Some clones in this sample may be carry-over from other donors' samples. Sequences were obtained from axillary lymph node tissue. The V and J genes are TRBV12-3 or TRBV12-4 and TRBJ2-2, and possibly TRBD1, on 6 matching bases. The CDR3 protein is CASGFPQDSPVGYTGELFF. The nucleotides read TGTGCCAGCGGCTTCCCTCAGGACAGTCCCGTCGGGTACACCGGGGAGCTGTTTTTT.